The 17 T cell receptor beta chains given below trace back to one sample, sequenced in a study of cytomegalovirus exposure and HLA in healthy donors. Assay used: immunoSEQ multiplex PCR; TCRdb lists only in-frame clones, some missing. The table includes over 200,000 clones, 90% detected once. Input material: PBMCs. The receptors come from a woman in her 30s in good health and CMV-seronegative.

The chain joins TRBV27 to TRBJ2-7; D tentatively fits TRBD1 or TRBD2 (5 bases each). This CDR3 has 14 amino acids. Germline V gives CDR1 MNHEY, CDR2 SMNVEV (reference sequence). V lost 6 bases and J 4 bases, leaving 16 bases between the germline ends. This chain's CDR3 is CASSQGTRWYEQYF. The DNA of the CDR3 is TGTGCCAGCAGCCAAGGGACGCGATGGTACGAGCAGTACTTC.

This chain links TRBV6-5 with TRBJ2-1; D possibly corresponds to TRBD2 (5 bases). Germline CDR1 reads MNHEY; CDR2 reads SVGAGI. The V and J ends lost 8 bases and 5 bases respectively, with 13 bases between them. This CDR3 has 13 amino acids. The CDR3: CASGLAEDNEQFF. The DNA of the CDR3 is TGTGCCAGCGGTCTAGCTGAGGACAATGAGCAGTTCTTC.

As for this clone: Other DNA sequences in this specimen translate into the identical CDR3. The V gene is TRBV27, the J gene TRBJ1-5; 9 bases map to TRBD1. J gave up 1 base and V 2 bases, and 3 bases lay outside the gene matches. Germline-derived CDR1 and CDR2 are MNHEY and SMNVEV (reference sequence). This CDR3 has 16 residues. CDR3 loop: CASSLSGQGSNQPQHF. CDR3 bases: TGTGCCAGCAGTTTAAGTGGACAGGGGAGCAATCAGCCCCAGCATTTT.

This clone was counted a few times. The chain employs TRBV9 and TRBJ2-2, with D tentatively TRBD1 or TRBD2 (5 bases each). V lost 0 bases and J 0 bases, leaving 21 bases between the germline ends. The CDR3 covers 20 residues. Germline V gene data show CDR1 as SGDLS and CDR2 as YYNGEE. CDR3 coding DNA: TGTGCCAGCAGCGTAGGGCCCCCACCGGGACCGAGCTCGAACACCGGGGAGCTGTTTTTT. Its translation is CASSVGPPPGPSSNTGELFF.

This chain joins TRBV27 and TRBJ2-6, with D unclear. CDR3 length equals 13 residues. Trimming removed 11 bases at V and 0 bases at J, with 8 bases between. Germline CDR1 and CDR2: MNHEY and SMNVEV (reference sequence). The CDR3 here is CAVPISGANVLTF. In DNA, the CDR3 is TGTGCCGTCCCTATCTCTGGGGCCAACGTCCTGACTTTC.

This chain links TRBV7-2 with TRBJ1-2; D possibly corresponds to TRBD1 (5 bases). Germline CDR1 and CDR2: SGHTA and FQGNSA. Trimming stripped 5 bases from V and 6 bases from J, with 16 bases between. CDR3 size: 14 residues. CDR3 in amino acids: CASSQYGGVNGYTF. CDR3 nucleotides: TGTGCCAGCAGCCAATATGGGGGGGTGAATGGCTACACCTTC.

The rearrangement links TRBV6-1 to TRBJ1-2; a possible D gene is TRBD1 (6 bases). With 2 bases removed from V and 1 base from J, the gap between germline ends came to 8 bases. This CDR3 is built from 14 residues. Germline loops: CDR1 MNHNS, CDR2 SASEGT. The CDR3 DNA follows: TGTGCCAGCAGTGAACAGGGGATTAACTATGGCTACACCTTC. It codes for CASSEQGINYGYTF.

This chain links TRBV10-1 with TRBJ2-7; D remains unclear. Trimming took off 5 bases at V and 5 bases at J, with 22 bases between the two ends. Germline assignment: CDR1 WNHNN and CDR2 SYGVQD (reference sequence). The CDR3 has 16 residues. CDR3 in DNA: TGCGCCAGCAGTCTCCCTCATAAGAGCCCGCGGAACGAGCAGTACTTC. Its protein product is CASSLPHKSPRNEQYF.

The rearrangement links TRBV29-1 to TRBJ1-5, with 9 bases matching TRBD1. The CDR3 totals 15 residues. Germline trimming cut 6 bases from V and 4 bases from J; bases unmatched to any gene: 10. Germline values: CDR1 SQVTM, CDR2 ANQGSEA. The CDR3 spells CSVAAGTGRNQPQHF. The CDR3 region has the DNA TGCAGCGTCGCCGCCGGGACAGGGAGGAATCAGCCCCAGCATTTT. The full variable domain, in which reference TRBV29-1 and TRBJ1-5 provide the parts outside the CDR3, is SAVISQKPSRDICQRGTSLTIQCQVDSQVTMMFWYRQQPGQSLTLIATANQGSEATYESGFVIDKFPISRPNLTFSTLTVSNMSPEDSSIYLCSVAAGTGRNQPQHFGDGTRLSIL.

The V and J genes are TRBV5-1 and TRBJ2-2; TRBD1 agrees at 7 bases. The CDR3 covers 16 residues. Germline V lookup: CDR1 SGHRS, CDR2 YFSETQ. J lost 1 base, V lost 1 base, and 4 bases had no gene match. The CDR3 DNA follows: TGCGCCAGCAGCTTGCGGGACAGCGGGAACACCGGGGAGCTGTTTTTT. It encodes CASSLRDSGNTGELFF.

The chain links TRBV7-3 to TRBJ2-7; no firm D call. V lost 2 bases and J lost 7, with 9 bases in between. CDR3 length: 12 residues. Germline values: CDR1 SGHTA, CDR2 FQGTGA. CDR3 amino acids: CASSLPDGEQYF. In nucleotides, the CDR3 is TGTGCCAGCAGCTTACCTGACGGAGAGCAGTACTTC.

The chain employs TRBV28 and TRBJ1-5; 12 bases are shared with TRBD1. The V gene end was trimmed by 5 bases and the J gene end by 11 bases; junction bases not matched to a gene: 7. The CDR3 sequence is 14 residues long. Germline values: CDR1 MDHEN, CDR2 SYDVKM. The CDR3 reads CASSPPGQGASQHF. Written as DNA, the CDR3 is TGTGCCAGCAGTCCTCCGGGACAGGGGGCGTCCCAGCATTTT.

This rearrangement joins TRBV7-9 to TRBJ2-7; possible D gene TRBD1, 6 bases. Looked up from germline, CDR1 is SEHNR and CDR2 is FQNEAQ (reference sequence). The CDR3 consists of 14 residues. The V end was cut by 10 bases, the J end by 2 bases, with 18 bases between. CDR3: CATGPRDNPYEQYF. The CDR3 DNA follows: TGTGCCACCGGCCCCCGGGACAACCCCTACGAGCAGTACTTC.

As to this clone: Different DNA sequences within this sample yield the same CDR3. Here the CDR3 reads CASSVALNTEAFF. CDR3 nucleotides: TGTGCCAGCAGCGTAGCCCTGAACACTGAAGCTTTCTTT. This sequence joins TRBV9 and TRBJ1-1, with unresolved D. Germline CDR1 reads SGDLS; CDR2 reads YYNGEE. CDR3 length: 13 amino acids. V dropped 0 bases and J dropped 0 bases, with 3 bases sitting between them.

Details on this clone: One end of the junction varies from germline; a read error may be responsible. This CDR3 reads CASSLDLAGGLPNEQFF. Here the CDR3 DNA reads TGTGCCAGCAGCCTAGATTTAGCGGGAGGACTTCCCAATGAGCAGTTCTTC. J is TRBJ2-1 and V is TRBV11-3, with 10 bases lining up with TRBD2. CDR3 length equals 17 residues. Looked up from germline, CDR1 is SGHNT and CDR2 is YENEEA.

This clone has only one observation. This chain uses TRBV7-3 with TRBJ2-5; 9 bases fit TRBD2. The CDR3 contains 16 residues. Germline CDR1 is SGHTA and CDR2 is FQGTGA. V dropped 5 bases and J dropped 4; count of bases not matched to a gene: 11. DNA of the CDR3: TGTGCCAGCAGCAATAGCGGGAGAGCTGGCGGAGAGACCCAGTACTTC. Translated, it gives CASSNSGRAGGETQYF. Using reference TRBV7-3 and TRBJ2-5 for the parts outside the CDR3, the full variable domain is GAGVSQTPSNKVTEKGKYVELRCDPISGHTALYWYRQSLGQGPEFLIYFQGTGAADDSGLPNDRFFAVRPEGSVSTLKIQRTERGDSAVYLCASSNSGRAGGETQYFGPGTRLLVL.

This CDR3 reads CASSIQPGLAGAYEQYF. In DNA form, the CDR3 reads TGTGCCAGCAGCATACAGCCGGGACTAGCGGGAGCCTACGAGCAGTACTTC. The chain combines TRBV7-2 with TRBJ2-7, with TRBD2 identical over 14 bases. The germline V gene has CDR1 SGHTA and CDR2 FQGNSA. V trimming: 5 bases; J trimming: 2 bases; junction bases outside the gene matches: 8. The CDR3 runs to 17 residues.